This T cell receptor (beta chain) was sequenced during a study of CD8 T cells in Susac syndrome. Through negative isolation, CD4+ and CD8+ T cells were obtained, while TEMRA cells were enriched using FACS. RNA was extracted with the RNeasy kit, and a quantity of about 0.5 to 1 ug was reverse transcribed using random hexamers. A multiplex approach, immunoSEQ multiplex PCR, amplified TCR beta CDR3 across 54 Vbeta and 13 Jbeta. TCRdb re-analysed the immunoSEQ multiplex PCR reads in MiXCR, keeping a single row per CDR3 protein. Here the sample spans 150,000 to 200,000 distinct CDR3 sequences, about 93% being singletons. From germline, CDR1 is SGHRS and CDR2 YFSETQ. This CDR3 comprises 13 residues. The V gene lost 3 bases and the J gene lost 5 bases, with 12 bases spanning the gap.

The sequence came from a human donor with multiple sclerosis. The chain employs TRBV5-1 and TRBJ2-7; maybe TRBD1 (6 bases). The sequencing sample was made of CD4+ T cells from PBMCs. CDR3 sequence reads: CASSSLQGNEQYF. The CDR3 bases are TGCGCCAGCAGCTCGTTACAGGGCAACGAGCAGTACTTC.